These T cell receptor beta chains were read from a single sample in a study of blood T cell repertoires in COVID-19. Profiling relied on immunoSEQ multiplex PCR, and the TCRdb table lists in-frame clones only, not all of them. The data contain 180,000 or so clones, about 91% of them singletons. The sample taken for sequencing was PBMCs or T cells enriched from blood (not recorded which). The receptors derive from a woman between 18 and 29 years old who had recovered from COVID-19. Both conserved end residues are part of each CDR3. Fields, in order: J gene, D gene, V gene, CDR3 DNA, CDR3 protein. D genes are given only for firm matches.

J: TRBJ1-2
D: TRBD1
V: TRBV15
DNA: TGTGCCACCAGCGGCAGGACAGGCTATGGCTACACCTTC
CDR3: CATSGRTGYGYTF

J: TRBJ1-5
D: NA
V: TRBV5-8
DNA: TGTGCCAGCAGCCCAAGACAGTCATCTAGCAATCAGCCCCAGCATTTT
CDR3: CASSPRQSSSNQPQHF

J: TRBJ1-5
D: TRBD1
V: TRBV19
DNA: TGTGCCAGTAGCGGGACAGGGGGGAATCAGCCCCAGCATTTT
CDR3: CASSGTGGNQPQHF

J: TRBJ2-1
D: TRBD2
V: TRBV5-1
DNA: TGCGCCAGCAGCTCGGGACTAGCGGGACATAGCTCCTACAATGAGCAGTTCTTC
CDR3: CASSSGLAGHSSYNEQFF

J: TRBJ2-1
D: NA
V: TRBV14
DNA: TGTGCCAGCAGCCAAGGGGGGACTTCCGGGGCTGAGCAGTTCTTC
CDR3: CASSQGGTSGAEQFF

J: TRBJ1-2
D: TRBD1
V: TRBV30
DNA: TGTGCCAGCAGGACAGGGGTGCTAGGCTACACCTTC
CDR3: CASRTGVLGYTF

J: TRBJ2-2
D: NA
V: TRBV11-2
DNA: TGTGCCAGCAGCTTACCGTGGGGGCGCGCCACCGGGGAGCTGTTTTTT
CDR3: CASSLPWGRATGELFF

J: TRBJ2-3
D: TRBD2
V: TRBV5-1
DNA: TGCGCCAGCAGCTCCGGGACTAGCGGAGATACGCAGTATTTT
CDR3: CASSSGTSGDTQYF

J: TRBJ2-5
D: NA
V: TRBV27
DNA: TGTGCCAGCAGTTTATTAGGGGCCCGGGAGACCCAGTACTTC
CDR3: CASSLLGARETQYF

J: TRBJ2-3
D: NA
V: TRBV27
DNA: TGTGCCAGCAGACCCCCGGGGAGCACAGATACGCAGTATTTT
CDR3: CASRPPGSTDTQYF

J: TRBJ2-3
D: TRBD2
V: TRBV9
DNA: TGTGCCAGCAGCGTTACAGGACTAGCGGGAACAGATACGCAGTATTTT
CDR3: CASSVTGLAGTDTQYF

J: TRBJ1-4
D: NA
V: TRBV27
DNA: TGTGCCAGCAGTTTATCTCGGAGCTGGGGGCAGACCAATGAAAAACTGTTTTTT
CDR3: CASSLSRSWGQTNEKLFF

J: TRBJ2-1
D: NA
V: TRBV13
DNA: TGTGCCAGCAGCTTGGTCGAGGGAACTGTCCACAATGAGCAGTTCTTC
CDR3: CASSLVEGTVHNEQFF

J: TRBJ2-3
D: TRBD2
V: TRBV24-1
DNA: TGTGCCACCAGTGATCGGACTAGCCCACACAAAGATACGCAGTATTTT
CDR3: CATSDRTSPHKDTQYF

J: TRBJ1-1
D: NA
V: TRBV2
DNA: TGTGCCAGCATGGGAGAAATGAACACTGAAGCTTTCTTT
CDR3: CASMGEMNTEAFF

J: TRBJ2-1
D: NA
V: TRBV5-1
DNA: TGCGCCAGCAGCTTGACAGGCTCGAGCTCCTACAATGAGCAGTTCTTC
CDR3: CASSLTGSSSYNEQFF

J: TRBJ1-2
D: TRBD1
V: TRBV18
DNA: TGTGCCAGCTCACCGACAGGGGAGATGAACTCTGGCTACACCTTC
CDR3: CASSPTGEMNSGYTF

J: TRBJ2-3
D: NA
V: TRBV6-2/TRBV6-3
DNA: TGTGCCAGCAGTTACATTGGCTCAGATACGCAGTATTTT
CDR3: CASSYIGSDTQYF

J: TRBJ1-1
D: TRBD1
V: TRBV7-9
DNA: TGTGCCAGCAGCTTATGGGGGACAGGGAACACTGAAGCTTTCTTT
CDR3: CASSLWGTGNTEAFF